The clone carrying this T cell receptor (beta chain) was found a few times. Its antigen remains unidentified. This sample was included in a study of identical twins. General study results and limits: The study found that models underestimated out-of-frame TCR alpha sharing in monozygotic twins.

The authors used template switching to add a universal primer site and gave cDNA unique molecular identifiers. TCRdb re-analysed the 5' RACE reads in MiXCR, keeping a single row per CDR3 protein. The profile shows 150,000 or so distinct CDR3 sequences, approximately 4% of them singletons. Material: memory T cells sorted from blood. The receptor's source is a man between 18 and 35 years old in good health.

Here the CDR3 reads CSVDWRETQYF. DNA for the CDR3: TGCAGTGTAGATTGGCGGGAGACCCAGTACTTC. The V and J genes are TRBV20-1 and TRBJ2-5; D call uncertain. V was cut by 7 bases and J by 5 bases, with 11 bases left in between. The CDR3 has 11 amino acids. CDR1 is DFQATT, CDR2 SNEGSKA, per germline (reference sequence).